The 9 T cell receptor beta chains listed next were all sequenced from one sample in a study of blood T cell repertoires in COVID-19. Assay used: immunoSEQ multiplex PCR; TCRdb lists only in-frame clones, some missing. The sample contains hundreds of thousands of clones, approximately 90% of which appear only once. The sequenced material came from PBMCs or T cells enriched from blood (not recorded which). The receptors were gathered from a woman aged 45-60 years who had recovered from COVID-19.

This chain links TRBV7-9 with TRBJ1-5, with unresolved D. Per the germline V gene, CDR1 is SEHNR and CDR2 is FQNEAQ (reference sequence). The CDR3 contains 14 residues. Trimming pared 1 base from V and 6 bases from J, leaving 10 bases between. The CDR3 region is CASSLEPSGQPQHF. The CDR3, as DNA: TGTGCCAGCAGCTTAGAGCCCAGCGGTCAGCCCCAGCATTTT.

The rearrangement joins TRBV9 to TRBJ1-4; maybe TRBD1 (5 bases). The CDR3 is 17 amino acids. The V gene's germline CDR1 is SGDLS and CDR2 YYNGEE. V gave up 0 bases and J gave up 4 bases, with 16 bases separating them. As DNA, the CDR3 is TGTGCCAGCAGCGTAGGCGGTCTGGGGGGGATTAATGAAAAACTGTTTTTT. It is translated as CASSVGGLGGINEKLFF.

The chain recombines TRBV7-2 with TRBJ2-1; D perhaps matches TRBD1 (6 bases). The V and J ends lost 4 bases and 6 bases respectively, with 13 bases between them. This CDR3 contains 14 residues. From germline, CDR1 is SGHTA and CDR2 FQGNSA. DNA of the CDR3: TGTGCCAGCAGCTCCGACAACAGGGTCAATGAGCAGTTCTTC. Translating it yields CASSSDNRVNEQFF.

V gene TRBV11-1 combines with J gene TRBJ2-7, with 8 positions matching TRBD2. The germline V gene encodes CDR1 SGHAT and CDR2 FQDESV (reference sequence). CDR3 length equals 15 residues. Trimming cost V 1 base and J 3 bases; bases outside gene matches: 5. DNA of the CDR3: TGTGCCAGCAGCTTAGACCCCGCGGGAGGCTACGAGCAGTACTTC. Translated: CASSLDPAGGYEQYF.

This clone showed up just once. CDR3 amino acids: CASSFGLAGTLRNEQFF. The CDR3 bases are TGTGCCAGCAGCTTCGGACTAGCGGGGACCCTAAGGAATGAGCAGTTCTTC. V gene TRBV7-9 combines with J gene TRBJ2-1, with 12 bases that match TRBD2. CDR1 SEHNR and CDR2 FQNEAQ come from the germline V gene (reference sequence). V lost 3 bases, J lost 7 bases, and 10 bases stayed unmatched. The CDR3 contains 17 residues. Full variable domain (missing parts from reference TRBV7-9 and TRBJ2-1): DTGVSQNPRHKITKRGQNVTFRCDPISEHNRLYWYRQTLGQGPEFLTYFQNEAQLEKSRLLSDRFSAERPKGSFSTLEIQRTEQGDSAMYLCASSFGLAGTLRNEQFFGPGTRLTVL.

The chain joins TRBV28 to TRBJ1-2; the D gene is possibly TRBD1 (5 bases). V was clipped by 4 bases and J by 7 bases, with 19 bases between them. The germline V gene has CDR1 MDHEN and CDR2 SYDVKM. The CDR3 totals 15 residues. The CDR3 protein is CASSSLPTDGAGYTF. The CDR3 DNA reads TGTGCCAGCAGTTCACTCCCGACAGACGGAGCTGGCTACACCTTC.

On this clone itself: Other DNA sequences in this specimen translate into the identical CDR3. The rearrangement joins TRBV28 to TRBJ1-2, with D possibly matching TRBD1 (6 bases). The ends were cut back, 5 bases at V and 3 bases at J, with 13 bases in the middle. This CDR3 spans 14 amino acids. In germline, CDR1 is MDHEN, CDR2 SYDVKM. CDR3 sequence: CASSTTSGDYGYTF. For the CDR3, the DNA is TGTGCCAGCAGTACCACCTCAGGGGACTATGGCTACACCTTC.

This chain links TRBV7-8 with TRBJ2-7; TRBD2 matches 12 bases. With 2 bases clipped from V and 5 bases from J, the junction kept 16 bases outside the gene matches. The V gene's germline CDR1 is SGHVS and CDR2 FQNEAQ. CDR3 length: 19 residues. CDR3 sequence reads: CASSLILGLAGSEFDEQYF. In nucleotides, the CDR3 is TGTGCCAGCAGCTTAATCTTGGGACTAGCGGGTTCTGAGTTCGACGAGCAGTACTTC.

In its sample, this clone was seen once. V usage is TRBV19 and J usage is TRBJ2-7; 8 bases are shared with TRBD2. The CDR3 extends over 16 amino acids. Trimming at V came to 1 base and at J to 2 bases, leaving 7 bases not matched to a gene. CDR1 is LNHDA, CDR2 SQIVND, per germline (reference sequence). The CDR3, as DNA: TGTGCCAGTAGTATAGGGGGCGGGAGGACAACCTACGAGCAGTACTTC. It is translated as CASSIGGGRTTYEQYF.